These 5 T cell receptor beta chains came from one sample sequenced in a study of metastatic and nonmetastatic thyroid tumors. Thyroid surgery had not been preceded by any treatment in any patient. TCRdb ran MiXCR on the PCR reads. The sample holds about 92,000 clones, 15% seen once. The sequencing sample was made of blood. These receptors all come from a female donor with papillary thyroid cancer or a benign thyroid nodule (not recorded which). Some clones in this sample may be carry-over from other donors' samples.

This clone was counted between two and nine times. Germline is not matched at one junction end, which may reflect a read error. V usage is TRBV6-8 and J usage is TRBJ2-1; 9 bases agree with TRBD2. The CDR3 extends over 15 amino acids. CDR1 and CDR2 (germline): MNHGY, SAAAGT. CDR3 loop: CASSSTSGDYNEKFF. The CDR3 bases are TGTGCCAGCAGTTCGACTAGCGGCGACTACAATGAGAAGTTCTTC.

In its sample, this clone was seen many times. The chain joins TRBV20-1 to TRBJ2-5; either TRBD1 or TRBD2 may supply D (6 bases each). The V end was cut by 6 bases, the J end by 2 bases, with 16 bases between. CDR1 is DFQATT and CDR2 is SNEGSKA in the germline V gene (reference sequence). This CDR3 region has 14 residues. CDR3 DNA sequence: TGCAGTGCCGAACCCCGGGGGCCGCAAGAGACCCAGTACTTC. This codes for CSAEPRGPQETQYF.

This clone was seen a handful of times. The chain joins TRBV5-4 to TRBJ1-4; D is possibly TRBD1 (6 bases). CDR3 length: 17 residues. The germline CDR1 and CDR2 sequences are SGHNT and YYREEE (reference sequence). The V end lost 2 bases, the J end lost 0 bases, and 14 bases lay between the germline ends. CDR3: CASSLRQAPSTNEKLFF. In nucleotides, the CDR3 is TGTGCCAGCAGCTTAAGACAGGCCCCCTCAACTAATGAAAAACTGTTTTTT.

This clone showed up many times. The V call is TRBV2, the J call TRBJ2-7; 7 nucleotides align to TRBD1. Unmatched junction bases numbered 5, after V lost 5 bases and J lost 7 bases. CDR1 is SNHLY, CDR2 FYNNEI, per germline. The CDR3 spans 12 residues. CDR3 bases: TGTGCCAGCAGTCAGGGACAGCCAGAGCAGTACTTC. Amino acid sequence: CASSQGQPEQYF. The variable domain in full, with the rest retrieved from reference TRBV2 and TRBJ2-7, is EPEVTQTPSHQVTQMGQEVILRCVPISNHLYFYWYRQILGQKVEFLVSFYNNEISEKSEIFDDQFSVERPDGSNFTLKIRSTKLEDSAMYFCASSQGQPEQYFGPGTRLTVT.

This clone has a count of ten or more. The chain recombines TRBV7-8 with TRBJ2-7, with 7 bases matching TRBD2. V shed 4 bases and J 7 bases; nucleotides not matched to a gene: 10. The CDR3 covers 14 residues. CDR1 is SGHVS, CDR2 FQNEAQ, per germline. The CDR3: CASSSNDRAGEQYF. CDR3 in DNA: TGTGCCAGCAGCTCAAACGACAGAGCGGGGGAGCAGTACTTC.